Sequencing of this T cell receptor beta chain was carried out in a study of control samples from healthy donors and cancer patients. Here immunoSEQ multiplex PCR was the method, and the copy in TCRdb shows in-frame clones only, minus some. This table has 90,000 or so clones, about 81% appearing once. The junction had 7 bases not matched to a gene; V was cut back by 6 bases and J by 6 bases. CDR3 size: 13 residues. Germline V gene lookup returns CDR1 LNHDA and CDR2 SQIVND (reference sequence). This receptor was obtained from an older man with lung cancer. The chain couples TRBV19 to TRBJ1-2, with 7 bases identical to TRBD1. What was sequenced was PBMCs. In DNA form, the CDR3 reads TGTGCCAGTAGAAGCCGACAGGGAAATGGCTACACCTTC. As protein: CASRSRQGNGYTF.